These 6 T cell receptor beta chains came from one sample sequenced in a study of T-cell memory formation after mild COVID-19. TCRdb reprocessed the 5' RACE reads via MiXCR and lists one record per CDR3 protein. This repertoire shows about 270,000 distinct CDR3 sequences, 15% to 20% found once; its top ten account for around a fifth. The specimen sequenced was PBMCs or a T cell subset sorted from them (not recorded which). These receptors were taken from a man younger than 30 who had mild COVID-19 (a few samples of this study predate the infection). Cell type and time point are not known.

This clonotype was detected only a few times. The chain joins TRBV7-9 to TRBJ2-7, with TRBD1 identical over 8 bases. This CDR3 is built from 15 residues. Losses at the gene ends were 5 bases for V and 3 bases for J; bases not matched to a gene: 9. CDR1 and CDR2 from the germline V gene are SEHNR and FQNEAQ (reference sequence). Here the CDR3 reads CASSQEGQGYYEQYF. CDR3 sequence (DNA): TGTGCCAGCAGCCAGGAAGGACAGGGTTACTACGAGCAGTACTTC.

There are a few counts of this clonotype. J is TRBJ2-7 and V is TRBV6-6, with 8 bases that match TRBD1. The germline CDR1 and CDR2 sequences are MNHNY and SVGAGI (reference sequence). After removal of 5 bases from V and 9 bases from J, the junction contained 6 bases not matched to a gene. The CDR3 covers 12 residues. CDR3 DNA: TGTGCCAGCAGTCCCCAGGGGGCTTGGCAGTACTTC. Translation: CASSPQGAWQYF.

This clonotype has a handful of counts. The chain recombines TRBV10-3 with TRBJ1-6; possibly TRBD1 for D (5 bases). The germline CDR1 and CDR2 sequences are ENHRY and SYGVKD. The CDR3 is 16 amino acids. V was pared by 2 bases and J by 9 bases, with 17 bases between. The CDR3 DNA is TGTGCCATCAGTGAGAGGAGGACCCTTGGGGGTTCACCCCTCCACTTT. It translates to CAISERRTLGGSPLHF.

This chain connects TRBV24-1 to TRBJ2-5, with a tentative D call TRBD1 (6 bases). The CDR3 sequence is 13 residues long. V lost 9 bases and J 0 bases, leaving 10 bases between the germline ends. Germline CDR1 KGHDR, CDR2 SFDVKD. CDR3 DNA: TGTGCCACCCGCTGGGACAACCAAGAGACCCAGTACTTC. Encoded protein: CATRWDNQETQYF.

The chain uses TRBV6-5 and TRBJ2-3; TRBD1 might be the D (6 bases). V gave up 6 bases and J gave up 4 bases, with 17 bases separating them. The CDR3 is 15 residues long. Per the germline V gene, CDR1 is MNHEY and CDR2 is SVGAGI. The CDR3: CASSPGQMDADTQYF. CDR3 in DNA: TGTGCCAGCAGCCCCGGACAGATGGACGCAGATACGCAGTATTTT.

V is TRBV29-1 and J is TRBJ2-4; possibly TRBD2 for D (7 bases). Per the germline V gene, CDR1 is SQVTM and CDR2 is ANQGSEA. V lost 3 bases to trimming and J lost 0 bases, with 18 bases between them. The CDR3 contains 17 residues. This CDR3 reads CSVEDPRRGAAKNIQYF. The DNA for the CDR3 is TGCAGCGTTGAGGACCCTCGTCGGGGGGCAGCCAAAAACATTCAGTACTTC.